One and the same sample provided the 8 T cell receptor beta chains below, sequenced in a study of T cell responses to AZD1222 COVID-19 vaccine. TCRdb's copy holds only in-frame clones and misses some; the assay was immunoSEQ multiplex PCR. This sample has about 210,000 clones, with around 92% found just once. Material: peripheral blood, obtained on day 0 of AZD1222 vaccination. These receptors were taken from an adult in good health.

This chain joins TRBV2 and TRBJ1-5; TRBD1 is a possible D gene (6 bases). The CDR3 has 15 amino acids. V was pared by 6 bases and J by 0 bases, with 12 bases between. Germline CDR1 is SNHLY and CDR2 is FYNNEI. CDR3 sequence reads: CASRRDRNSNQPQHF. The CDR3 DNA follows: TGTGCCAGCAGGAGAGACAGGAATAGCAATCAGCCCCAGCATTTT.

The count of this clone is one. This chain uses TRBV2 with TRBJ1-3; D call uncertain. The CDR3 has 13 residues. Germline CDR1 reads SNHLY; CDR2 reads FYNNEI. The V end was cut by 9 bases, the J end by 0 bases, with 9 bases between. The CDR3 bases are TGTGCCAGTCTAATAAACTCTGGAAACACCATATATTTT. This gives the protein CASLINSGNTIYF.

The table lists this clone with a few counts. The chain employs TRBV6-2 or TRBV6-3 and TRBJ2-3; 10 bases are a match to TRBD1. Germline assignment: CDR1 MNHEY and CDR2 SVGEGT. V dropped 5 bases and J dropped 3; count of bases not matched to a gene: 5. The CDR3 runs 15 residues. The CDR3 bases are TGTGCCAGCAGTCCCGGGACAGGGGAGACAGATACGCAGTATTTT. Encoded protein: CASSPGTGETDTQYF.

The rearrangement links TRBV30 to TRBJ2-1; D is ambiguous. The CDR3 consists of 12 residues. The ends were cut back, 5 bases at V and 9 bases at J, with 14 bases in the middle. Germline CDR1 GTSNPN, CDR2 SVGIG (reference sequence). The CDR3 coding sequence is TGTGCCTGGGGACCCATTCGAGGTGAGCAGTTCTTC. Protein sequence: CAWGPIRGEQFF.

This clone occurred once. CDR3: CASSQDLDLGTEAFF. The CDR3 region has the DNA TGTGCCAGCAGCCAAGATCTCGACCTAGGGACTGAAGCTTTCTTT. The V call is TRBV4-2, the J call TRBJ1-1, with D uncertain. V was clipped by 0 bases and J by 5 bases, with 13 bases between them. Germline CDR1 reads LGHNA; CDR2 reads YNFKEQ. The CDR3 totals 15 residues.

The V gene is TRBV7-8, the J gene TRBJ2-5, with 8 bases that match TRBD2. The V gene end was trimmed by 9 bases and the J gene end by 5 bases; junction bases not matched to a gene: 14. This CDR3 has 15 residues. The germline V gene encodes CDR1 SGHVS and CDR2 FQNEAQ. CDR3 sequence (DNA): TGTGCCAGTGGAAGAAGCGGGGGACCCTTGGAGACCCAGTACTTC. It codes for CASGRSGGPLETQYF.

The CDR3 DNA reads as TGCGCCAGCAGCCAAGAGGACAGGGATCCCTATGGCTACACCTTC. It codes for CASSQEDRDPYGYTF. The J gene is TRBJ1-2, the V gene TRBV4-1; 8 bases fit TRBD1. CDR3 length: 15 residues. With V trimmed by 0 bases and J by 4 bases, 4 bases remained unmatched. CDR1 and CDR2 (germline): MGHRA, YSYEKL.

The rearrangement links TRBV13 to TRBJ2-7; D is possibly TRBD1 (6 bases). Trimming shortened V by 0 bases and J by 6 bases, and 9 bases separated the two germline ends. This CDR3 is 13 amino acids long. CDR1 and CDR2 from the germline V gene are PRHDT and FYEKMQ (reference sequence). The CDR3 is CASSLGVGAEQYF. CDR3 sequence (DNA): TGTGCCAGCAGCTTAGGGGTGGGGGCCGAGCAGTACTTC.